The 11 T cell receptor beta chains below were found in one sample sequenced in a study of CD8 T cells in ankylosing spondylitis. TCRdb itself ran the 5' RACE reads through MiXCR, one entry per CDR3 protein. The profile shows fewer than 400,000 distinct CDR3 sequences, 14% to 15% of them singletons. Sequencing was done on a sample of blood, either unsorted or a sorted T cell fraction (not recorded which). Receptor source: a male donor with ankylosing spondylitis or in good health (not recorded which).

This clonotype was counted a few times. This chain links TRBV12-3 or TRBV12-4 with TRBJ2-7; D is possibly TRBD2 (5 bases). This CDR3 has 14 residues. V was shortened by 6 bases and J by 4 bases, with 16 bases between the two germline ends. The CDR3 here is CASSPREGGYEQYF. The CDR3 DNA sequence: TGTGCCAGCAGCCCCCGCGAGGGTGGGTACGAGCAGTACTTC.

In its sample, this clonotype was seen many times. This sequence joins TRBV12-3 or TRBV12-4 and TRBJ1-5, with D maybe TRBD1 (6 bases). The CDR3 covers 14 residues. V lost 6 bases, J lost 3 bases, and 12 bases lay in between. CDR3 nucleotides: TGTGCCAGCAGCTCGACAGGTGCCAATCAGCCCCAGCATTTT. It yields the protein CASSSTGANQPQHF.

This clonotype appeared a few times. The chain uses TRBV5-1 and TRBJ1-6; 8 bases match TRBD1. The V and J ends lost 3 bases and 8 bases, in that order; junction bases with no gene match: 7. CDR1 and CDR2 from the germline V gene are SGHRS and YFSETQ. There are 15 residues in the CDR3. CDR3 sequence reads: CASSSTGEDYSPLHF. CDR3 nucleotide sequence: TGCGCCAGCAGCTCGACAGGGGAGGATTATTCACCCCTCCACTTT.

The chain employs TRBV5-1 and TRBJ2-5; 9 nucleotides match TRBD1. This CDR3 has 12 amino acids. J gave up 7 bases and V 4 bases, and 2 bases lay outside the gene matches. Germline values: CDR1 SGHRS, CDR2 YFSETQ. CDR3 sequence reads: CASSQDRGTQYF. In DNA form, the CDR3 reads TGCGCCAGCAGCCAGGACAGGGGGACCCAGTACTTC.

The J gene is TRBJ2-1, the V gene TRBV10-3; D may be TRBD2 (5 bases). V lost 3 bases and J 7 bases, leaving 13 bases between the germline ends. Germline CDR1 and CDR2: ENHRY and SYGVKD. There are 14 residues in the CDR3. The chain's CDR3 is CAISDPGGLNEQFF. The CDR3 nucleotides are TGTGCCATCAGTGACCCCGGAGGCTTAAATGAGCAGTTCTTC.

This clonotype appeared many times. The CDR3 DNA sequence: TGCGCCAGCAGCCCGGGACAGGTTAACACCGGGGAGCTGTTTTTT. As protein: CASSPGQVNTGELFF. The V gene is TRBV5-1, the J gene TRBJ2-2, with TRBD1 matching 8 bases. Unmatched junction bases numbered 4, after V lost 4 bases and J lost 2 bases. Germline CDR1 and CDR2: SGHRS and YFSETQ. CDR3 length: 15 amino acids. The full variable domain, with the rest looked up from reference TRBV5-1 and TRBJ2-2, is KAGVTQTPRYLIKTRGQQVTLSCSPISGHRSVSWYQQTPGQGLQFLFEYFSETQRNKGNFPGRFSGRQFSNSRSEMNVSTLELGDSALYLCASSPGQVNTGELFFGEGSRLTVL.

The chain carries TRBV14 and TRBJ2-6; possibly TRBD2 for D (5 bases). Per germline, CDR1 SGHDN and CDR2 FVKESK. The ends were cut back, 0 bases at V and 4 bases at J, with 16 bases in the middle. The CDR3 is made up of 18 amino acids. The CDR3 DNA reads as TGTGCCAGCAGCCAAGATGAGCGGATCTTTAGAGGGGCCAACGTCCTGACTTTC. Its translation is CASSQDERIFRGANVLTF.

The table lists this clonotype with a few counts. This sequence joins TRBV24-1 and TRBJ2-1; the match to TRBD2 covers 16 bases. Germline loops: CDR1 KGHDR, CDR2 SFDVKD. J lost 0 bases, V lost 10 bases, and 14 bases had no gene match. The CDR3 has 20 amino acids. CDR3: CATGLAGGSLSPYSYNEQFF. The CDR3 bases are TGTGCCACGGGACTAGCGGGAGGGTCCTTGTCCCCATACTCCTACAATGAGCAGTTCTTC.

This clonotype was picked up a small number of times. The chain links TRBV12-3 or TRBV12-4 to TRBJ2-7, with unresolved D. V shed 4 bases and J shed 7 bases, with 11 bases lying between them. The CDR3 loop spans 12 amino acids. The CDR3 region has the DNA TGTGCCAGCAGTTCGGGCCCCTGGGAGCAGTACTTC. It specifies CASSSGPWEQYF.

The table lists this clonotype with a few counts. The chain recombines TRBV3-1 with TRBJ2-1; 8 bases are shared with TRBD2. The trim removed 2 bases at V and 4 bases at J, leaving 10 bases unmatched. Germline lookup yields CDR1 LGHDT and CDR2 YNNKEL (reference sequence). The CDR3 sequence is 17 residues long. The CDR3 DNA is TGTGCCAGCAGCCAAATCGGAACGGGGGGGCTTTACAATGAGCAGTTCTTC. This codes for CASSQIGTGGLYNEQFF.

This chain joins TRBV29-1 and TRBJ2-7, with D maybe TRBD2 (6 bases). The length of the CDR3 is 13 residues. Germline V gene lookup returns CDR1 SQVTM and CDR2 ANQGSEA. The ends were cut back, 5 bases at V and 4 bases at J, with 15 bases in the middle. CDR3 nucleotide sequence: TGCAGCGTTACTCATTTGGGGGGATACGAGCAGTACTTC. Protein product: CSVTHLGGYEQYF.